This is a list of T cell receptor beta chains from one sample in a study of blood T cell repertoires in COVID-19. Profiling relied on immunoSEQ multiplex PCR, and the TCRdb table lists in-frame clones only, not all of them. The data hold about 33,000 clones, with roughly 90% observed a single time. The specimen sequenced was peripheral blood. These TCRs come from a human donor in a cohort sampled during active COVID-19. Each CDR3 is given with its conserved first and last residue. A D gene is named only where the DNA matches it firmly. The size entry is marked missing in some rows and otherwise reads once, few, many or a size class.

D: -; size: -; J: TRBJ2-7; V: TRBV27; CDR3: CASSLNVGIVYEQYF; DNA: TGTGCCAGCAGTTTAAACGTCGGGATCGTCTACGAGCAGTACTTC
D: -; size: -; J: TRBJ2-5; V: TRBV9; CDR3: CASSVVWGVGETQYF; DNA: TGTGCCAGCAGCGTAGTTTGGGGAGTAGGAGAGACCCAGTACTTC
D: TRBD2; size: once; J: TRBJ2-1; V: TRBV29-1; CDR3: CSVPSGAGSSYNEQFF; DNA: TGCAGCGTTCCCTCAGGAGCGGGGAGCTCCTACAATGAGCAGTTCTTC
D: -; size: few; J: TRBJ2-3; V: TRBV6-6; CDR3: CASSYPELVHTQYF; DNA: TGTGCCAGCAGTTACCCAGAATTGGTCCATACGCAGTATTTT
D: -; size: -; J: TRBJ2-1; V: TRBV20-1; CDR3: CSASVARSYNEQFF; DNA: TGCAGTGCTAGTGTAGCGCGATCCTACAATGAGCAGTTCTTC
D: TRBD1; size: -; J: TRBJ2-3; V: TRBV7-2; CDR3: CASSLLAGTGPPDTQYF; DNA: TGTGCCAGCAGCCTATTAGCCGGGACAGGGCCACCAGATACGCAGTATTTT
D: -; size: -; J: TRBJ2-7; V: TRBV4-1; CDR3: CASSQGGGSLYEQYF; DNA: TGCGCCAGCAGCCAAGGCGGGGGCTCTCTCTACGAGCAGTACTTC
D: TRBD2; size: -; J: TRBJ2-1; V: TRBV28; CDR3: CASSSLAGGLNNEQFF; DNA: TGTGCCAGCAGTTCCTTAGCGGGAGGGCTCAACAATGAGCAGTTCTTC
D: -; size: -; J: TRBJ2-5; V: TRBV12-5; CDR3: CASGLGLGTETQYF; DNA: TGTGCTAGTGGTTTGGGTCTAGGAACCGAGACCCAGTACTTC
D: -; size: -; J: TRBJ2-7; V: TRBV6-5; CDR3: CASTAGGTANYEQYF; DNA: TGTGCCAGCACCGCAGGGGGGACAGCAAACTACGAGCAGTACTTC
D: TRBD1; size: -; J: TRBJ1-1; V: TRBV7-9; CDR3: CASSRTGPNTEAFF; DNA: TGTGCCAGCAGCCGGACAGGCCCGAACACTGAAGCTTTCTTT
D: -; size: -; J: TRBJ2-1; V: TRBV1; CDR3: CTSSQEQQVGWVREQFF; DNA: TGCACCAGCAGCCAAGAACAACAGGTTGGGTGGGTCAGGGAGCAGTTCTTC
D: -; size: -; J: TRBJ2-7; V: TRBV12-3/TRBV12-4; CDR3: CASSLIGGHEQYF; DNA: TGTGCCAGCAGTTTAATCGGGGGACACGAGCAGTACTTC
D: TRBD1; size: once; J: TRBJ2-2; V: TRBV12-3/TRBV12-4; CDR3: CASNRGRAELFF; DNA: TGTGCCAGTAACAGGGGGCGGGCGGAGCTGTTTTTT
D: -; size: -; J: TRBJ2-6; V: TRBV11-2; CDR3: CASSLLVHYSGANVLTF; DNA: TGTGCCAGCAGCTTACTAGTACATTACTCTGGGGCCAACGTCCTGACTTTC
D: TRBD1; size: -; J: TRBJ1-4; V: TRBV2; CDR3: CASSTPGQGGFEKLFF; DNA: TGTGCCAGCAGTACGCCTGGACAGGGGGGGTTTGAAAAACTGTTTTTT
D: TRBD1; size: -; J: TRBJ1-1; V: TRBV27; CDR3: CASSWTGPNTEAFF; DNA: TGTGCCAGCAGTTGGACAGGGCCGAACACTGAAGCTTTCTTT
D: TRBD1; size: -; J: TRBJ1-1; V: TRBV2; CDR3: CASSTGASTEAFF; DNA: TGTGCCAGCAGTACAGGGGCGAGCACTGAAGCTTTCTTT
D: -; size: -; J: TRBJ2-7; V: TRBV6-2/TRBV6-3; CDR3: CASSLPGGFLPYEQYF; DNA: TGTGCCAGCAGTCTCCCCGGGGGATTCCTGCCCTACGAGCAGTACTTC